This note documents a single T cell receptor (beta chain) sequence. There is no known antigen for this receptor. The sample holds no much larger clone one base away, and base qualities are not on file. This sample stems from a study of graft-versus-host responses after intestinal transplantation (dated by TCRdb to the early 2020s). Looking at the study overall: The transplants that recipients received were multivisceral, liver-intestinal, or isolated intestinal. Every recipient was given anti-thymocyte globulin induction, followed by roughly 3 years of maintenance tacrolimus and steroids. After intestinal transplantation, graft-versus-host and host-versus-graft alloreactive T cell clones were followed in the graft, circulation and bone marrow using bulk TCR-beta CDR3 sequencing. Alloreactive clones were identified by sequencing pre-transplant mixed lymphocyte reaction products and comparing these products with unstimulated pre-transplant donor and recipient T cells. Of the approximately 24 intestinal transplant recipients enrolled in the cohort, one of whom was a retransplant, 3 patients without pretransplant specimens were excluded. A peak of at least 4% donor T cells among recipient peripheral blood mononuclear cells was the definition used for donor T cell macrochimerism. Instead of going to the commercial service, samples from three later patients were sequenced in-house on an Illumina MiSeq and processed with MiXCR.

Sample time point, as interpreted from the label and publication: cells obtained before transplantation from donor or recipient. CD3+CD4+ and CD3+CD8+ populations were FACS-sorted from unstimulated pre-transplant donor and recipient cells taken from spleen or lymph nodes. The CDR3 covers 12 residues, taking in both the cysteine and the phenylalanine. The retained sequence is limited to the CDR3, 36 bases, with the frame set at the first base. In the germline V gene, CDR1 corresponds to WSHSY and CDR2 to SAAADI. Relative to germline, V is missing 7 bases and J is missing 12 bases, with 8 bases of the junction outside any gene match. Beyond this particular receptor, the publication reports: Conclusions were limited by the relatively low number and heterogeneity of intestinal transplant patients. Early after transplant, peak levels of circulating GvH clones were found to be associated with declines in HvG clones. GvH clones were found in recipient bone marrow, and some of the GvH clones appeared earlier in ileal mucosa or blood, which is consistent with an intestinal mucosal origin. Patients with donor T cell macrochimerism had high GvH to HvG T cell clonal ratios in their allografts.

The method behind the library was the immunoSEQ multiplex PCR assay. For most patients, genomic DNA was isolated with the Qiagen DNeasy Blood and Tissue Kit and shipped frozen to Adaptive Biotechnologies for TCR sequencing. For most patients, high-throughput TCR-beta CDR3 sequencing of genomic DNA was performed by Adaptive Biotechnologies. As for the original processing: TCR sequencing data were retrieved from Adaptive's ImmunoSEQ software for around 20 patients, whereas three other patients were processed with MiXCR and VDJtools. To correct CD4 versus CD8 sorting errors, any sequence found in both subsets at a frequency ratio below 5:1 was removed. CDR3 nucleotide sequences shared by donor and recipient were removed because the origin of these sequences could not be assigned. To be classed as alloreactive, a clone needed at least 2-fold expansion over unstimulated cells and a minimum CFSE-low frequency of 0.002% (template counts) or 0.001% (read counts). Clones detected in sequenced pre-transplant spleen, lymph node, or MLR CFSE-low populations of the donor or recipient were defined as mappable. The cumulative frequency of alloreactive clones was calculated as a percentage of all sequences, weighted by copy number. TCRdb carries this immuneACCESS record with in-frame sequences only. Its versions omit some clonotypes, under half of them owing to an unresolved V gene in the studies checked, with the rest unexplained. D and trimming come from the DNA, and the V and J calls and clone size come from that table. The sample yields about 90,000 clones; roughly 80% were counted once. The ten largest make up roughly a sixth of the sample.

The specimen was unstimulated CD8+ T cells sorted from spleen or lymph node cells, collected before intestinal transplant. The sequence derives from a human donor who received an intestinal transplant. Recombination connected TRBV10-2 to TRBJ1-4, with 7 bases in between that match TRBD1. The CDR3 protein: CASTIGQAQLFF. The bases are TGCGCCAGCACCATAGGACAGGCCCAACTGTTTTTT.